The clone carrying this T cell receptor (beta chain) was recorded many times. This specimen belongs to a study of CD8+CD57+ T cells in acquired aplastic anemia. Study-wide context: The sorted CD4+ and CD8+ cells yielded an average approximately 3.2 ug of DNA.

The study profiled TCR beta VDJ and CDR3 using genomic DNA as template. TCRdb reprocessed the reads via MiXCR and lists one record per CDR3 protein. This repertoire shows 86,000 or so distinct CDR3 sequences, about half found once; its top ten account for approximately 70%. V shed 3 bases, J shed 6 bases, and the junction held 8 bases outside the gene matches. CDR3 length: 14 residues. Germline CDR1 SNHLY, CDR2 FYNNEI. The specimen sequenced was sorted CD4+, CD8+, or CD8+CD57+ T cells (not recorded which) from PBMCs. The chain joins TRBV2 to TRBJ2-7; 7 nucleotides line up with TRBD2. This receptor was taken from a human donor in good health, serving as a control. The CDR3 reads CASSDSGSGGEQYF. The CDR3 region has the DNA TGTGCCAGCAGTGATTCCGGGTCGGGGGGCGAGCAGTACTTC. Full variable domain (outside the CDR3, taken from reference TRBV2 and TRBJ2-7): EPEVTQTPSHQVTQMGQEVILRCVPISNHLYFYWYRQILGQKVEFLVSFYNNEISEKSEIFDDQFSVERPDGSNFTLKIRSTKLEDSAMYFCASSDSGSGGEQYFGPGTRLTVT.